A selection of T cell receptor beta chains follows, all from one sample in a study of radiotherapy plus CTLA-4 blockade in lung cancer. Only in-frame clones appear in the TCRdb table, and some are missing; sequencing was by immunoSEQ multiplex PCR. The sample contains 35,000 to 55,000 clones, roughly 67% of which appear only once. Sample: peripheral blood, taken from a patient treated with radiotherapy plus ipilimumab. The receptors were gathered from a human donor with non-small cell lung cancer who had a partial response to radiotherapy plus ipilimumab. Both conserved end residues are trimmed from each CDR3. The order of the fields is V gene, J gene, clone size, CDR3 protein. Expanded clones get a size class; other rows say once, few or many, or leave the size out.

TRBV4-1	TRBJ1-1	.	ASSQAQGTEAF
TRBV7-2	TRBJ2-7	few	ASSEGPSGYYEQY
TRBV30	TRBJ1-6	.	AWSGAGIFLH
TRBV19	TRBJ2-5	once	ASSSRGETQY
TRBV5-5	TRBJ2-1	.	ASSLGRADYNEQF
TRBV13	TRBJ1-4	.	ASSQRGSREEKLF
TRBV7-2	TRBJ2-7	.	ASSLESGVENEQY
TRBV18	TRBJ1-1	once	ASSPGQDNTEAF
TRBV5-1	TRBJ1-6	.	ASSKRSSNSPLH
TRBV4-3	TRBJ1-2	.	ASSGWTESNYGYT
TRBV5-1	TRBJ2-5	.	ASSLKGPDETQY
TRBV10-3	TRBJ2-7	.	AIRGGPTYEQY
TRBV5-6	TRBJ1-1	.	ASSLEEGANTEAF
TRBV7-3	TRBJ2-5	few	ASSPEAGSQETQY
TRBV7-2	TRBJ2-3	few	ASSFGIADTQY
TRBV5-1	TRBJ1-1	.	ASRLTTEAEAF
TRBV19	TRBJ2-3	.	ASSQVGTGPDTQY
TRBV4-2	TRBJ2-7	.	ASSQARGSAYEQY
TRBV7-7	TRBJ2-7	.	ASSPSGAGGSEQY
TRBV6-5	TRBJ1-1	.	ASSPTGATEAF
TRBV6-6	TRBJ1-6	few	ASSYQGASNSPLH
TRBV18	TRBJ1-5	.	ASSKEKGNNQPQH
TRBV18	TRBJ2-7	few	ASSPGSREQY
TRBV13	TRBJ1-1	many	ASRWKGQGPEAF
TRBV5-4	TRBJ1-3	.	ASSPTGGGSGNTIY
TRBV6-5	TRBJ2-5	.	ASSYTGGLETQY
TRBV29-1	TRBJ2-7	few	SVRLAGGGEQY
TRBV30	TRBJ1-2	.	AWSVGRLYGYT
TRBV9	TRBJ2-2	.	ASSRATLAGGPDGELF
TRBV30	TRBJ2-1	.	AWSAYRVPHSYNEQF
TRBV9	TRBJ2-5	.	ASSVGTPSHETQY
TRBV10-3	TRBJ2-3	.	AIRDASGTDTQY
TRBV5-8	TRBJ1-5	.	ASSLEGIAGQPQH
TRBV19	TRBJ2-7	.	ASSMGRGGEQY
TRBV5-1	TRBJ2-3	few	ASSPLAGRPDTQY
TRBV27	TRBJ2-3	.	ASSLSGASTDTQY
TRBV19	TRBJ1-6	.	ASSSGGRNSPLH
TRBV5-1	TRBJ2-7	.	ASSLETGTSRYEQY
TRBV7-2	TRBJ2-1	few	ASSLVGGGVNEQF
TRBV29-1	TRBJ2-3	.	SVGGPTSTDTQY
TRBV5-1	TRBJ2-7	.	ASSLSGEVEQY